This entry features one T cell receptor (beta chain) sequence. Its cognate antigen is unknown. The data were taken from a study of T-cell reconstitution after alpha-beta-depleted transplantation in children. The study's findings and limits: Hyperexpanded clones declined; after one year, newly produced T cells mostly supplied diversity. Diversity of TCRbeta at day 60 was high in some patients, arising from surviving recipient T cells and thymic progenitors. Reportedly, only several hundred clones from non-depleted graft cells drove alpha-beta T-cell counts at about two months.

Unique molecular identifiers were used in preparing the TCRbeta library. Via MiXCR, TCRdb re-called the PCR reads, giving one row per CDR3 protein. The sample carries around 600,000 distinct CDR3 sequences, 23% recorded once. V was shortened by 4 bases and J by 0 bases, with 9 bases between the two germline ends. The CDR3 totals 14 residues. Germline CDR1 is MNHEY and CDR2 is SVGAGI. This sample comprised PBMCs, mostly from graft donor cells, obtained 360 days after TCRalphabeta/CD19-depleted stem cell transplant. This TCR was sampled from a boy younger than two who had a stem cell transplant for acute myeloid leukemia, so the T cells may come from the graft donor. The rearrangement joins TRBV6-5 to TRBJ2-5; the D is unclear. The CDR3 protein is CASSSTQYQETQYF. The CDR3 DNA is TGTGCCAGCAGTTCGACTCAGTACCAAGAGACCCAGTACTTC.